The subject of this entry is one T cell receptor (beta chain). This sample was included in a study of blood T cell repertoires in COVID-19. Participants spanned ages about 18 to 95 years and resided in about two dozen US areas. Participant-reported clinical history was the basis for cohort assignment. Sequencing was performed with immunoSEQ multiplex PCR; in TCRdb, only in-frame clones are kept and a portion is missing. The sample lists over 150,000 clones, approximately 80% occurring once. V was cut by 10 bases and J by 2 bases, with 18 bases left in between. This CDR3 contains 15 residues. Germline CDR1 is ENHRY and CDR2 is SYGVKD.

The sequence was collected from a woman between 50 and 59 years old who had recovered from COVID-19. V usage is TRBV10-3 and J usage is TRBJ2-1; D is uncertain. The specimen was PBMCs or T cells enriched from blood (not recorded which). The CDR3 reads CATSDARGPYNEQFF. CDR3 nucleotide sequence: TGTGCCACCTCTGATGCAAGAGGCCCCTACAATGAGCAGTTCTTC.